This T cell receptor (beta chain) emerged from a study of cytomegalovirus exposure and HLA in healthy donors. As for this clone: Antigen unknown.

Study-wide findings and caveats: The study recorded 164 TCR beta chains that were cytomegalovirus-associated. Cytomegalovirus status was reportedly diagnosed by the classifier with high sensitivity and specificity. Prediction of most subjects' HLA-A and HLA-B alleles by TCR beta sequences was reportedly accurate. A later analysis associated 15,000 to 20,000 TCR beta sequences with HLA alleles at a 0.05 false discovery rate.

Trimming removed 5 bases at V and 4 bases at J, with 14 bases between. This CDR3 spans 14 amino acids. Germline V gene data show CDR1 as SGHTA and CDR2 as FQGNSA. A multiplex PCR was run with 60 Vbeta primers and 13 Jbeta primers. Sequenced by immunoSEQ multiplex PCR; TCRdb stores in-frame clones only, minus some. This repertoire shows under 200,000 clones, around four fifths found once; its top ten account for 0.95% to 1.5%. The clonotype was recovered from a woman in her fifties or sixties in good health and CMV-seronegative. The chain carries TRBV7-2 and TRBJ1-1; D unresolved. Input material: PBMCs. The DNA of the CDR3 is TGTGCCAGCAGCCGGGGTAGATGGGGCACTGAAGCTTTCTTT. It encodes CASSRGRWGTEAFF.